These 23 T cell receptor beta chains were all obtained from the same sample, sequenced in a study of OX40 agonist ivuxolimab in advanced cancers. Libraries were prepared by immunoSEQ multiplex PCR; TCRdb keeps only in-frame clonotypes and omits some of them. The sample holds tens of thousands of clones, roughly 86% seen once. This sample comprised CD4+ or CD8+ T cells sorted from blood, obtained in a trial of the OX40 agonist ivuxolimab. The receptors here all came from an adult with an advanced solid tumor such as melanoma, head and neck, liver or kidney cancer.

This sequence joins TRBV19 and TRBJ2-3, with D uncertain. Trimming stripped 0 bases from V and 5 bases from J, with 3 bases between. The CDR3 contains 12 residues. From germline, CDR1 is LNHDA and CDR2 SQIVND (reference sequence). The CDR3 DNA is TGTGCCAGTAGTATAGATCAAGATACGCAGTATTTT. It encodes CASSIDQDTQYF.

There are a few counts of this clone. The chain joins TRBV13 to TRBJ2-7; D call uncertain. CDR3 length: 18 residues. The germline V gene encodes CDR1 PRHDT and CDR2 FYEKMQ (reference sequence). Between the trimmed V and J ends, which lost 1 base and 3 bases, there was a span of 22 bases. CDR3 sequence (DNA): TGTGCCAGCAGCTTAGAAGTAATGGGATCCCCGAAGAACTACGAGCAGTACTTC. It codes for CASSLEVMGSPKNYEQYF.

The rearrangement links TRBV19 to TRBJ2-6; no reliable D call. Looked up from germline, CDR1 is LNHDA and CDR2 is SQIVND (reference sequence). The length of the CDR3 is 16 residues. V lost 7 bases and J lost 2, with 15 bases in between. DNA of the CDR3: TGTGCCAGTACCCCATCCTCTCGGACTGGGGCCAACGTCCTGACTTTC. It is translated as CASTPSSRTGANVLTF.

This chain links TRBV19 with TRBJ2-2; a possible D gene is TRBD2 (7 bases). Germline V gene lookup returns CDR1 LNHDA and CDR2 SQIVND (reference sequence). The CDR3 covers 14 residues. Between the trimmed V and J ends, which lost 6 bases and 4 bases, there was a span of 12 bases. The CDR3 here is CASRPGGFTGELFF. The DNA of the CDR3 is TGTGCCAGTAGACCGGGGGGCTTCACCGGGGAGCTGTTTTTT.

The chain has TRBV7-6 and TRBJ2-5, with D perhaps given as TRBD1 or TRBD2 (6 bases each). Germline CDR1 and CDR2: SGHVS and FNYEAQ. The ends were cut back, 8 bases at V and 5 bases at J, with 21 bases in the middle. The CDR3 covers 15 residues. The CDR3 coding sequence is TGTGCCAGCTCACTCCTTAGGGGGGCGGGGGAGACCCAGTACTTC. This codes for CASSLLRGAGETQYF.

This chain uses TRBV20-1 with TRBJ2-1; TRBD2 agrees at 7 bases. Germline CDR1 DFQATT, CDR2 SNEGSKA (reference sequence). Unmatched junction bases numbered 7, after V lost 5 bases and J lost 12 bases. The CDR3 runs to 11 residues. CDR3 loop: CSARGGFGQFF. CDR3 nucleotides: TGCAGTGCTCGCGGGGGTTTCGGGCAGTTCTTC.

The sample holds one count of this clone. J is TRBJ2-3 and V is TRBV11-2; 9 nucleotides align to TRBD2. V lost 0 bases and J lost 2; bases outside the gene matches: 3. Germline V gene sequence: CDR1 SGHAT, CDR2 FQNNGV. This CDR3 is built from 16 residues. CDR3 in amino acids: CASSLDLAGATDTQYF. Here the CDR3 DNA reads TGTGCCAGCAGCTTAGACTTAGCGGGAGCCACAGATACGCAGTATTTT.

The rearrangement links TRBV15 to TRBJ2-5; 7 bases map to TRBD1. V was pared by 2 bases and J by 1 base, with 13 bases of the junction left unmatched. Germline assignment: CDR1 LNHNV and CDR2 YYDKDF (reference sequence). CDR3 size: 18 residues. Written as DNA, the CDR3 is TGTGCCACCAGCAGAAAAGGACAGGCCGTGCCCCGCCAAGAGACCCAGTACTTC. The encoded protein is CATSRKGQAVPRQETQYF. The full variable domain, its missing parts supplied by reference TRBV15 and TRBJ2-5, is DAMVIQNPRYQVTQFGKPVTLSCSQTLNHNVMYWYQQKSSQAPKLLFHYYDKDFNNEADTPDNFQSRRPNTSFCFLDIRSPGLGDTAMYLCATSRKGQAVPRQETQYFGPGTRLLVL.

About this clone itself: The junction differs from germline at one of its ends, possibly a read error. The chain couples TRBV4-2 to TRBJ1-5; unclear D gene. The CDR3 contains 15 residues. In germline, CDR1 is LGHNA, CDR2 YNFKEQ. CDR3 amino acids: CASSQERRTVQPQHF. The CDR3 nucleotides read TGTGCCAGCAGTCAAGAGAGACGTACGGTCCAGCCCCAGCATTTT.

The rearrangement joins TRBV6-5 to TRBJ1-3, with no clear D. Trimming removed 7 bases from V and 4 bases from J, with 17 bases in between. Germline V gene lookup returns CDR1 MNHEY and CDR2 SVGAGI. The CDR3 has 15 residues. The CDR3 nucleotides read TGTGCCAGCACCCAACGACCTAAACCAGGAAACACCATATATTTT. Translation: CASTQRPKPGNTIYF.

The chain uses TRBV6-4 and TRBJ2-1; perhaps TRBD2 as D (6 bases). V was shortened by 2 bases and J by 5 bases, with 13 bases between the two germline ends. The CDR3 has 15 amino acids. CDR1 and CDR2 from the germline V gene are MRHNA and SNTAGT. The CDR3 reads CASSDPSRGNNEQFF. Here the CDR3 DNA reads TGTGCCAGCAGTGACCCCTCTCGGGGGAACAATGAGCAGTTCTTC.

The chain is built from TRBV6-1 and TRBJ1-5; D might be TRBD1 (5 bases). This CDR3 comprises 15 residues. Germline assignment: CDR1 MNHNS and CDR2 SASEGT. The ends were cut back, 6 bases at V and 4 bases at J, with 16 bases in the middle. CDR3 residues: CASRLSPGQNQPQHF. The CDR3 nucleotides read TGTGCCAGCAGATTAAGCCCAGGGCAAAATCAGCCCCAGCATTTT.

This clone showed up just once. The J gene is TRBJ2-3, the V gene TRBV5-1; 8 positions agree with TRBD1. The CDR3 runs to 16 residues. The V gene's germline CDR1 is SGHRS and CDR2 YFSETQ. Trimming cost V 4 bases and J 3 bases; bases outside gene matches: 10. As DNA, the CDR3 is TGCGCCAGCAGCAACCGGACAGGGTATCTTACAGATACGCAGTATTTT. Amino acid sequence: CASSNRTGYLTDTQYF.

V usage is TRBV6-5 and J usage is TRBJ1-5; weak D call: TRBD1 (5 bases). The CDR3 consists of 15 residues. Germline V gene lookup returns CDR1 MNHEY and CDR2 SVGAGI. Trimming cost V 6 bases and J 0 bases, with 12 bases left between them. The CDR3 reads CASSRGIHSNQPQHF. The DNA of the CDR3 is TGTGCCAGCAGCCGGGGGATTCATAGCAATCAGCCCCAGCATTTT.

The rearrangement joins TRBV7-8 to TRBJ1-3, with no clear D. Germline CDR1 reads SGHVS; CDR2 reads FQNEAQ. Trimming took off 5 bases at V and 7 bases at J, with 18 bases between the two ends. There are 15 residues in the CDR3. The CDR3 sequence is CASSRTLSASNTIYF. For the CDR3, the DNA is TGTGCCAGCAGCCGGACCTTGAGCGCGAGTAACACCATATATTTT.

The CDR3 loop reads CASSLGDTWGTEAFF. Written as DNA, the CDR3 is TGTGCCAGCAGCTTGGGGGACACCTGGGGCACTGAAGCTTTCTTT. The chain employs TRBV5-4 and TRBJ1-1; TRBD1 might be the D (6 bases). Germline lookup yields CDR1 SGHNT and CDR2 YYREEE (reference sequence). The CDR3 length is 15 residues. Deletions cut 0 bases from V and 4 bases from J, with 13 bases between.

Written as DNA, the CDR3 is TGTGCCAGCAGCTTAGGACAGGGAGGCGAGCAGTACTTC. This gives the protein CASSLGQGGEQYF. The rearrangement joins TRBV7-9 to TRBJ2-7, with a possible D match to TRBD1 (7 bases). Per germline, CDR1 SEHNR and CDR2 FQNEAQ (reference sequence). The ends were cut back, 1 base at V and 6 bases at J, with 10 bases in the middle. The CDR3 has 13 amino acids.

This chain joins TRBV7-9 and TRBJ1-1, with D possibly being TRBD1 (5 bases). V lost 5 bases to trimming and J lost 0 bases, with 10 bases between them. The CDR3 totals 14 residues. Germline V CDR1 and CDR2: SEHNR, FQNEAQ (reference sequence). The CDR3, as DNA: TGTGCCAGCAGCCACTCGGGACTGAACACTGAAGCTTTCTTT. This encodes CASSHSGLNTEAFF.

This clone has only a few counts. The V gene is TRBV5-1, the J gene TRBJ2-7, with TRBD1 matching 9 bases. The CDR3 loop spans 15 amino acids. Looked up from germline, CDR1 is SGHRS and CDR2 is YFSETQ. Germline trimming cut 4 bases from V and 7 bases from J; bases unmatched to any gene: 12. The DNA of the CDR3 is TGCGCCAGCAGCCAGCCATCCCGGGACAGGGATGAGCAGTACTTC. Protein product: CASSQPSRDRDEQYF.

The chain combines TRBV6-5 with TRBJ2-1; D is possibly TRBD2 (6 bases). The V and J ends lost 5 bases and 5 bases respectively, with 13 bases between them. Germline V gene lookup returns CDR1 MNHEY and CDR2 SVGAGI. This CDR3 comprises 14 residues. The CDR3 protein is CASSTGTYHNEQFF. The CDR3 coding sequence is TGTGCCAGCAGTACCGGGACTTACCACAATGAGCAGTTCTTC.

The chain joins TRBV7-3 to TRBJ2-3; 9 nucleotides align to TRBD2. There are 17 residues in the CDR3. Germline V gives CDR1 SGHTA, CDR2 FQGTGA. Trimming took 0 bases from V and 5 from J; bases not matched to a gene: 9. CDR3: CASSLTALAGVGDTQYF. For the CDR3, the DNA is TGTGCCAGCAGCTTAACGGCGTTAGCGGGAGTGGGAGATACGCAGTATTTT.

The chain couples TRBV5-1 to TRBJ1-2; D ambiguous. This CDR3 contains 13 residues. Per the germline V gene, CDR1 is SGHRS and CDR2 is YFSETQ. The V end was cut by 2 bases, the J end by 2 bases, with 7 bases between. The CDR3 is CASSFGENYGYTF. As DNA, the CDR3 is TGCGCCAGCAGCTTTGGAGAGAACTATGGCTACACCTTC.

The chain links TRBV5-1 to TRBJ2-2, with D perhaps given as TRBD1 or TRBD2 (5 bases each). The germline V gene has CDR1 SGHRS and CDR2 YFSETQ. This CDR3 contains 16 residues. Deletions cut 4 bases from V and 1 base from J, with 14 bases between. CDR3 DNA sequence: TGCGCCAGCAGCACTACCGGGACGGTGAACACCGGGGAGCTGTTTTTT. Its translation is CASSTTGTVNTGELFF.